The present T cell receptor beta chain was sequenced within a study of post-analysis software for immune sequencing data. Across the whole study: Some patients lacked subtype; others had relapsing-remitting, secondary progressive or progressive-relapsing disease. Findings and caveats of the study: A significant reduction in normalized Chao1 diversity was observed in multiple sclerosis patients versus controls. Elevated frequency relative to controls characterized several TRBV segments in patients, TRBV5-6, TRBV5-1 and TRBV20-1 among them. F-measure co-clustering was strong for batch-matched samples.

The CDR3 consists of 19 residues. The ends lost 3 bases at V and 7 bases at J; junction bases unmatched: 23. TCR beta libraries were prepared from cDNA with unique molecular identifiers. Between about 0.95 and 11 million T cells gave rise to hundreds of thousands of cDNA molecules. TCRdb passed the PCR reads through MiXCR, listing each CDR3 protein once. This sample yields about 200,000 distinct CDR3 sequences, of which 29% are seen a single time; roughly 3.4% belongs to the top ten. On this clonotype itself: Its cognate antigen is unknown.

This sequence joins TRBV12-3 or TRBV12-4 and TRBJ2-7; 8 bases line up with TRBD2. The sequenced sample consisted of blood. The receptor comes from a girl aged 2-17 years with multiple sclerosis. The CDR3 sequence is CASSLNLGGRILSYNEQYF. CDR3 sequence (DNA): TGTGCCAGCAGTTTGAATTTGGGCGGGAGGATTCTCTCCTACAATGAGCAGTACTTC.